The present entry profiles one T cell receptor (beta chain) with its context. V dropped 6 bases and J dropped 1 base, with 15 bases sitting between them. This CDR3 is built from 15 residues. Germline loops: CDR1 SGHTA, CDR2 FQGTGA. This record comes from a study of blood T cell repertoires in COVID-19. Study-level background: T cells, B-cell-depleted T cells, or PBMCs supplied cDNA or gDNA.

Source study methods: Reference gene primers were amplified, and this amplification served to estimate nucleated cell counts. Sequencing was performed with immunoSEQ multiplex PCR; in TCRdb, only in-frame clones are kept and a portion is missing. V and J calls and clone size are as listed in that table; D and trimming were resolved from the DNA. The data hold 350,000 or so clones, with about 92% observed a single time. This TCR was recovered from a woman aged 55-69 years with COVID-19, enrolled during active disease. Input material: peripheral blood. The chain recombines TRBV7-3 with TRBJ1-1; maybe TRBD1 (5 bases). The CDR3 here is CASSQTGGRNTEAFF. The CDR3 DNA reads TGTGCCAGCAGTCAAACGGGGGGTCGGAACACTGAAGCTTTCTTT.